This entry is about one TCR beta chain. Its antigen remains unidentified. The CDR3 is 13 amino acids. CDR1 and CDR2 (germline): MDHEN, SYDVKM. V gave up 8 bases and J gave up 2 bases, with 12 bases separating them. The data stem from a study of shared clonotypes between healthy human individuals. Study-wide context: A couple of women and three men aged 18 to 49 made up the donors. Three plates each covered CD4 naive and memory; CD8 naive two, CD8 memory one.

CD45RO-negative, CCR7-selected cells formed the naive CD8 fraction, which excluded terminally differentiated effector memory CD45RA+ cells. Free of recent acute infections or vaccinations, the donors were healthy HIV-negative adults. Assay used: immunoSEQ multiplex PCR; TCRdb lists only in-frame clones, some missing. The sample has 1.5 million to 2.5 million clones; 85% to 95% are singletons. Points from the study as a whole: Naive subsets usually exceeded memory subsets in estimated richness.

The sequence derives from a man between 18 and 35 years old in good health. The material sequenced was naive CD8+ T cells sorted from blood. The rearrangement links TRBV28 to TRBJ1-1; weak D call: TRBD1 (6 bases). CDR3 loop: CASRGGTNTEAFF. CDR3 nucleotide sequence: TGTGCCAGCCGGGGGGGGACAAACACTGAAGCTTTCTTT.